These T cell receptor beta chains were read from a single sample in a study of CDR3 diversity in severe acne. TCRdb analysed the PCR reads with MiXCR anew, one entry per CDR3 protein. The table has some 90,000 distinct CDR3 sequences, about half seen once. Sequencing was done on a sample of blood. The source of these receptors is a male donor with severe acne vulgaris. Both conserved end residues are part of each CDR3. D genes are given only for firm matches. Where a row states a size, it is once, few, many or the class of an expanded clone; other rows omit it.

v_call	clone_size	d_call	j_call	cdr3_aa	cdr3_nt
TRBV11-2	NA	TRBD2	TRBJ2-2	CASISGGGNTGELFF	TGTGCCAGTATTTCGGGGGGAGGAAACACCGGGGAGCTGTTTTTT
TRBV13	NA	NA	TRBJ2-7	CASRAGSTYEQYF	TGTGCCAGCAGGGCCGGGTCGACCTACGAGCAGTACTTC
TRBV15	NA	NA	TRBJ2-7	CATSDVGRSYEQYF	TGTGCCACCAGCGACGTGGGACGCAGTTACGAGCAGTACTTC
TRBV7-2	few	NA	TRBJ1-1	CASSLSSWKGRRLNTEAFF	TGTGCCAGCAGCTTATCGAGTTGGAAGGGACGCCGATTGAACACTGAAGCTTTCTTT
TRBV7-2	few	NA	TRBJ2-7	CASSFESGEQYF	TGTGCCAGCAGCTTTGAATCGGGGGAGCAGTACTTC
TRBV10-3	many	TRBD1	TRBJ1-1	CAIQDRAGTEAFF	TGTGCCATCCAGGACAGGGCGGGGACTGAAGCTTTCTTT
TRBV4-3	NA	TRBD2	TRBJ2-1	CASSQVGLAGAPYNEQFF	TGCGCCAGCAGCCAAGTTGGGCTAGCGGGAGCGCCATACAATGAGCAGTTCTTC
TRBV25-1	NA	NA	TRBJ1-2	CASSGQAADGYTF	TGTGCCAGCAGTGGACAGGCAGCGGATGGCTACACCTTC
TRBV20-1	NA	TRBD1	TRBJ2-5	CSATETGVEETQYF	TGCAGTGCTACCGAGACAGGGGTTGAAGAGACCCAGTACTTC
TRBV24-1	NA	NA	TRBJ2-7	CASSAGATVYEQYF	TGTGCCAGCTCTGCCGGGGCTACCGTCTACGAGCAGTACTTC
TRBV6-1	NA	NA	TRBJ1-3	CAGSEWQGRSGNTIYF	TGTGCCGGCAGTGAATGGCAGGGGAGGTCTGGAAACACTATATATTTT
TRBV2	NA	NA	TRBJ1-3	CASSEARGGAGNTIYF	TGTGCCAGCAGTGAAGCCCGTGGGGGGGCGGGAAACACCATATATTTT
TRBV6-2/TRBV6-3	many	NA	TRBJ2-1	CASSYNSYNEQFF	TGTGCCAGCAGTTACAACTCCTACAATGAGCAGTTCTTC
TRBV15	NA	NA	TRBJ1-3	CATSREIVGNTIYF	TGTGCCACCAGCAGGGAGATAGTTGGAAACACCATATATTTT
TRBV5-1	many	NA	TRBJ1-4	CASSLGANEKLFF	TGCGCCAGCAGCTTGGGGGCTAATGAAAAACTGTTTTTT
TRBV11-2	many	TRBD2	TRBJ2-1	CASSQRGDEGNEQFF	TGTGCCAGCAGCCAGCGGGGAGATGAGGGCAATGAGCAGTTCTTC
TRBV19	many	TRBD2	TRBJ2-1	CASSIVTSGRAYNEQFF	TGTGCCAGTAGTATAGTCACTAGCGGGAGGGCCTACAATGAGCAGTTCTTC
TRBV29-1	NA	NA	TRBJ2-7	CSVDTETYEQYF	TGCAGCGTTGATACTGAGACCTACGAGCAGTACTTC
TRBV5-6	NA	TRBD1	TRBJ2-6	CASSLQGAGGANVLTF	TGTGCCAGCAGCTTACAGGGGGCAGGAGGGGCCAACGTCCTGACTTTC
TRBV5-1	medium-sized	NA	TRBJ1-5	CASSDPGNQPQHF	TGCGCCAGCAGTGACCCAGGAAATCAGCCCCAGCATTTT
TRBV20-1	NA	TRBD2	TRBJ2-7	CSAESGREGYEQYF	TGCAGTGCTGAGAGCGGGAGAGAAGGCTACGAGCAGTACTTC
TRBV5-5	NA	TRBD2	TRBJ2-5	CASSLTSLLQRDYQETQYF	TGCGCCAGCAGCTTGACGTCCCTTCTCCAGCGGGACTACCAAGAGACCCAGTACTTC
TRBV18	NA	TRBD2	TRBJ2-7	CARSPPTGDPSGSKGEQYF	TGTGCCAGATCACCGCCGACAGGGGACCCTAGCGGGAGCAAGGGCGAGCAGTACTTC
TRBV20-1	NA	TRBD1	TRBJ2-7	CSARQTGAEEQYF	TGCAGTGCTAGACAAACAGGGGCAGAGGAGCAGTACTTC
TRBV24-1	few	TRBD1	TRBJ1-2	CASRDRGSYGYTF	TGTGCCTCCCGGGACAGGGGGAGCTATGGCTACACCTTC
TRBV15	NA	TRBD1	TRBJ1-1	CATRRDRGASGTEAFF	TGTGCCACCAGGCGCGACAGGGGTGCTTCGGGCACTGAAGCTTTCTTT
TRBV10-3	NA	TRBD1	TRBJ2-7	CAISDPIGDRPDWYEQYF	TGTGCCATCAGTGACCCAATAGGGGACAGGCCGGATTGGTACGAGCAGTACTTC
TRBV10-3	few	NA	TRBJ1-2	CAIGQGGSAYGYTF	TGTGCCATCGGGCAAGGAGGATCCGCCTATGGCTACACCTTC
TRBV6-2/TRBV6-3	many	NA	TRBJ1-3	CASSGGWTIYF	TGTGCCAGCAGTGGGGGCTGGACCATATATTTT
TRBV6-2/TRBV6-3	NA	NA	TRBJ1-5	CASSHPTPSQHF	TGTGCCAGCAGTCACCCGACACCCTCCCAGCATTTT
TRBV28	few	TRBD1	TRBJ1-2	CASTLGQYYGYTF	TGTGCCAGCACCTTGGGACAGTACTATGGCTACACCTTC
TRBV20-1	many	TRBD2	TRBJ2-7	CSARDVREMGEQYF	TGCAGTGCTAGAGATGTGCGGGAGATGGGGGAGCAGTACTTC
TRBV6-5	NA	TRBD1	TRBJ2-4	CASSHNRGQDIQYF	TGTGCCAGCAGTCACAACAGGGGGCAAGACATTCAGTACTTC
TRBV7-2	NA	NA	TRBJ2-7	CASSLLGGTASYEQYF	TGTGCCAGCAGCTTATTAGGAGGGACAGCCTCCTACGAGCAGTACTTC
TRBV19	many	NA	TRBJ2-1	CASSIVAVRDEQFF	TGTGCCAGTAGTATAGTAGCGGTCCGCGATGAGCAGTTCTTC
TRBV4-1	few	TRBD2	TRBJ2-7	CASSQAPGTSGNTYEQYF	TGCGCCAGCAGCCAAGCCCCCGGGACTAGCGGGAACACCTACGAGCAGTACTTC
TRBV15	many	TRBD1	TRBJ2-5	CATSTGTGQETQYF	TGTGCCACCAGCACAGGGACAGGGCAAGAGACCCAGTACTTC
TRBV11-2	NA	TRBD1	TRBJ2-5	CASSAPGGARKTQYF	TGTGCCAGCAGCGCCCCAGGGGGCGCTAGGAAGACCCAGTACTTC
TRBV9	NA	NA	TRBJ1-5	CASSPYGGNQPQHF	TGTGCCAGCAGCCCTTATGGGGGCAATCAGCCCCAGCATTTT
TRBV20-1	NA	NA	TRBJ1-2	CSASSGGQSNYGYTF	TGCAGTGCTAGTTCGGGCGGACAGTCTAACTATGGCTACACCTTC
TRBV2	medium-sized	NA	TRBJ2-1	CASSVGRYNEQFF	TGTGCCAGCAGTGTAGGCAGGTACAATGAGCAGTTCTTC
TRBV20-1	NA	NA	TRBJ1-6	CSASLSRTEQFFGPGTRGNSPLHF	NA
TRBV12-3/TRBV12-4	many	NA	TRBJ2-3	CASGSGRTDTQYF	TGTGCCAGTGGTAGCGGCCGCACAGATACGCAGTATTTT
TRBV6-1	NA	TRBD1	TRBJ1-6	CASSDRTGSFSPLHF	TGTGCCAGCAGCGATCGGACAGGGTCTTTCTCACCCCTCCACTTT
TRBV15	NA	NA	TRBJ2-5	CATTQKETQYF	TGCGCCACCACCCAAAAAGAGACCCAGTACTTC
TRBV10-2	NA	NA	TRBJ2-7	CASSESSRHEQYF	TGCGCCAGCAGTGAGTCGAGTCGTCACGAGCAGTACTTC
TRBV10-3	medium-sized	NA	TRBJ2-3	CAISGRESGTDTQYF	TGTGCCATCTCAGGACGGGAGTCGGGCACAGATACGCAGTATTTT
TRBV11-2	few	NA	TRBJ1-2	CASSLGATGGVYGYTF	TGTGCCAGCAGCTTAGGGGCCACCGGGGGGGTCTATGGCTACACCTTC
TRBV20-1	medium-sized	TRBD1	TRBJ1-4	CSASEGQGGEKLFF	TGCAGTGCTAGTGAGGGACAGGGAGGGGAAAAACTGTTTTTT
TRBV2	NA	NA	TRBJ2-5	CASSDQGARFSGTETQYF	TGTGCCAGCAGTGACCAGGGGGCTCGGTTTAGCGGGACGGAGACCCAGTACTTC
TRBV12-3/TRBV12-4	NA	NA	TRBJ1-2	CASSPGQYYGYTF	TGTGCCAGCAGCCCCGGACAGTACTATGGCTACACCTTC
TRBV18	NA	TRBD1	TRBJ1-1	CASSPPMGTARRNTEAFF	TGTGCCAGCTCACCACCAATGGGGACAGCACGAAGGAACACTGAAGCTTTCTTT
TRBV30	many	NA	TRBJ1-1	CAWEDNMNTEAFF	TGTGCCTGGGAAGACAACATGAACACTGAAGCTTTCTTT
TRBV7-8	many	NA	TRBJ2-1	CASSLGSASYNEQFF	TGTGCCAGCAGCTTAGGGTCAGCGTCCTACAATGAGCAGTTCTTC